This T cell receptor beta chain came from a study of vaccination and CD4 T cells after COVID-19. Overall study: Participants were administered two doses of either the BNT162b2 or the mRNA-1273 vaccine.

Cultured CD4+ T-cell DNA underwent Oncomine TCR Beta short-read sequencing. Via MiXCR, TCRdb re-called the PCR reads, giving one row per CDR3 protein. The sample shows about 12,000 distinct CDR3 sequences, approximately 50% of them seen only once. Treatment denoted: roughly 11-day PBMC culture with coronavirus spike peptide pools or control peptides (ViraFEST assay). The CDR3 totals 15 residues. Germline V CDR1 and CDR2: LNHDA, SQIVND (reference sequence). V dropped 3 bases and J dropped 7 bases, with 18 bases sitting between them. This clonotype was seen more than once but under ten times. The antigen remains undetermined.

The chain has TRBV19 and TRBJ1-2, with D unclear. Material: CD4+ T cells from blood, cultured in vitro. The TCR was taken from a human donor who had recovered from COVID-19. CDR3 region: CASSMVPDDPFGYTF. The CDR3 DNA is TGTGCCAGTAGTATGGTACCGGACGACCCGTTTGGCTACACCTTC.